Presented here are 27 T cell receptor beta chains from one specimen sequenced in a study of blood T cells in healthy people across ages. The use of a sample-barcoded 5' primer and a J-beta primer mix characterized a second PCR of about 7 to 12 cycles. Via MiXCR, TCRdb re-called the 5' RACE reads, giving one row per CDR3 protein. This repertoire shows hundreds of thousands of distinct CDR3 sequences, 20% to 25% found once; its top ten account for more than 8.5%. These data were also reused for a study on T cells of mothers and their children.

Sequencing used blood. The receptors shown here come from a boy under 18 in good health.

The rearrangement links TRBV20-1 to TRBJ2-3; D unclear. CDR1 is DFQATT, CDR2 SNEGSKA, per germline (reference sequence). V was cut by 6 bases and J by 0 bases, with 19 bases left in between. The CDR3 is made up of 16 amino acids. This CDR3 reads CSAETWPRSSTDTQYF. The DNA for the CDR3 is TGCAGTGCCGAGACATGGCCACGGTCTAGCACAGATACGCAGTATTTT.

This clonotype was seen more than once but under ten times. The chain carries TRBV5-1 and TRBJ2-3; no reliable D call. The V end lost 5 bases, the J end lost 0 bases, and 7 bases lay between the germline ends. The CDR3 is made up of 13 amino acids. Germline CDR1 and CDR2: SGHRS and YFSETQ. The CDR3 region has the DNA TGCGCCAGCAGGGCGCCTAGCACAGATACGCAGTATTTT. This translates into CASRAPSTDTQYF.

In this sample, this clonotype turned up a few times. V gene TRBV5-1 combines with J gene TRBJ2-2; tentatively, D is TRBD1 (5 bases). The CDR3 covers 15 residues. V lost 6 bases, J lost 1 base, and 13 bases lay in between. Germline V gene sequence: CDR1 SGHRS, CDR2 YFSETQ. The chain's CDR3 is CASTQGAQNTGELFF. In nucleotides, the CDR3 is TGCGCCAGCACTCAAGGGGCCCAGAACACCGGGGAGCTGTTTTTT.

A few counts support this clonotype. The V and J genes are TRBV7-2 and TRBJ2-1, with 9 bases that match TRBD2. In germline, CDR1 is SGHTA, CDR2 FQGNSA. Germline trimming cut 4 bases from V and 3 bases from J; bases unmatched to any gene: 4. The CDR3 is 15 amino acids. CDR3 DNA: TGTGCCAGCAGCTCTTCTAGCGGGGACTACAATGAGCAGTTCTTC. Its translation is CASSSSSGDYNEQFF.

The V call is TRBV29-1, the J call TRBJ2-1; D gene ambiguous. Trimming shortened V by 2 bases and J by 0 bases, and 8 bases separated the two germline ends. The CDR3 totals 14 residues. From germline, CDR1 is SQVTM and CDR2 ANQGSEA. CDR3 loop: CSVEYRHSYNEQFF. The CDR3 region has the DNA TGCAGCGTTGAATATCGGCACTCCTACAATGAGCAGTTCTTC.

This clonotype was picked up a small number of times. The J gene is TRBJ2-3, the V gene TRBV7-3; D is undetermined. CDR3 length equals 18 residues. The V gene lost 4 bases and the J gene lost 0 bases, with 20 bases spanning the gap. CDR1 is SGHTA, CDR2 FQGTGA, per germline. DNA for the CDR3: TGTGCCAGCAGCTCGCTACTCGCAAACAGTACTAGCACAGATACGCAGTATTTT. Its protein is CASSSLLANSTSTDTQYF.

This clonotype has a handful of counts. The V gene is TRBV2, the J gene TRBJ2-1; 8 bases are a match to TRBD2. J was trimmed by 7 bases and V by 6 bases; bases with no gene match: 14. Germline values: CDR1 SNHLY, CDR2 FYNNEI. CDR3 length equals 16 residues. This chain's CDR3 is CASREDGRARANEQFF. CDR3 DNA sequence: TGTGCCAGCAGGGAGGACGGGAGGGCCAGAGCTAATGAGCAGTTCTTC.

This clonotype was picked up a small number of times. This chain uses TRBV7-2 with TRBJ1-3; D remains ambiguous. CDR3 length equals 13 residues. Germline V gene lookup returns CDR1 SGHTA and CDR2 FQGNSA. Trimming took 5 bases from V and 3 from J, leaving 8 bases between them. CDR3: CASSRLYGNTIYF. The DNA of the CDR3 is TGTGCCAGCAGCCGCCTTTATGGAAACACCATATATTTT. The whole variable domain, filled in from reference TRBV7-2 and TRBJ1-3, reads GAGVSQSPSNKVTEKGKDVELRCDPISGHTALYWYRQSLGQGLEFLIYFQGNSAPDKSGLPSDRFSAERTGGSVSTLTIQRTQQEDSAVYLCASSRLYGNTIYFGEGSWLTVV.

The chain has TRBV28 and TRBJ2-7, with TRBD2 matching over 7 bases. CDR1 MDHEN and CDR2 SYDVKM come from the germline V gene. The CDR3 is 14 residues long. V shed 6 bases and J 7 bases; nucleotides not matched to a gene: 12. DNA of the CDR3: TGTGCCAGCAGGCAATATGGGGGGGGGAGAGAGCAGTACTTC. This translates into CASRQYGGGREQYF.

In this sample, this clonotype turned up a few times. This rearrangement joins TRBV20-1 to TRBJ1-4, with D maybe TRBD1 (5 bases). The V gene's germline CDR1 is DFQATT and CDR2 SNEGSKA (reference sequence). Trimming left V 0 bases short and J 4 bases short, with 6 bases between. CDR3 length: 13 residues. The CDR3 DNA sequence: TGCAGTGCTAGAGACGGGGGTAATGAAAAACTGTTTTTT. Protein sequence: CSARDGGNEKLFF.

This clonotype was picked up a small number of times. The chain has TRBV29-1 and TRBJ2-3, with 9 bases identical to TRBD1. The CDR3 sequence is 15 residues long. V lost 7 bases, J lost 3 bases, and 11 bases stayed unmatched. Germline V gives CDR1 SQVTM, CDR2 ANQGSEA. CDR3 protein: CSAKGTGGLTDTQYF. The CDR3 region has the DNA TGCAGCGCTAAGGGTACAGGGGGCCTGACAGATACGCAGTATTTT.

The gene calls are TRBV7-6 and TRBJ2-1, with TRBD2 matching over 12 bases. V shed 5 bases and J 16 bases; nucleotides not matched to a gene: 18. The length of the CDR3 is 16 residues. CDR1 is SGHVS and CDR2 is FNYEAQ in the germline V gene. CDR3 amino acids: CASSPTSGGPTGAGFF. The DNA for the CDR3 is TGTGCCAGCAGCCCCACTAGCGGGGGGCCTACTGGTGCGGGATTCTTC.

This clonotype was picked up many times. CDR3 nucleotide sequence: TGTGCCAGCAGCTTAGGTACAGGGTATCGAAATGAGCAGTTCTTC. It encodes CASSLGTGYRNEQFF. The chain employs TRBV7-3 and TRBJ2-1; possibly TRBD1 for D (6 bases). Looked up from germline, CDR1 is SGHTA and CDR2 is FQGTGA. The CDR3 totals 15 residues. Trimming shortened V by 2 bases and J by 7 bases, and 15 bases separated the two germline ends.

This clonotype has just a few counts. The chain recombines TRBV29-1 with TRBJ2-3; D call uncertain. V was pared by 6 bases and J by 4 bases, with 2 bases between. This CDR3 region has 9 residues. Germline V gene lookup returns CDR1 SQVTM and CDR2 ANQGSEA. The CDR3 nucleotides read TGCAGCGTATCAGATACGCAGTATTTT. This translates into CSVSDTQYF.

This sequence joins TRBV3-1 and TRBJ1-1; D ambiguous. This CDR3 has 13 residues. V dropped 1 base and J dropped 5 bases, with 8 bases sitting between them. Germline values: CDR1 LGHDT, CDR2 YNNKEL (reference sequence). CDR3 residues: CASSQVGMTEAFF. CDR3 DNA: TGTGCCAGCAGCCAAGTCGGTATGACTGAAGCTTTCTTT.

The gene calls are TRBV11-1 and TRBJ2-3; D unclear. The CDR3 spans 16 residues. Per germline, CDR1 SGHAT and CDR2 FQDESV (reference sequence). V gave up 3 bases and J gave up 1 base, with 14 bases separating them. The CDR3 DNA reads as TGTGCCAGCAGCTTCGGCCTACCATTTGGCACAGATACGCAGTATTTT. It yields the protein CASSFGLPFGTDTQYF.

In its sample, this clonotype was seen a few times. The genes are TRBV6-1 and TRBJ2-1; 13 bases fit TRBD2. Germline V gene data show CDR1 as MNHNS and CDR2 as SASEGT. Unmatched junction bases numbered 2, after V lost 6 bases and J lost 0 bases. The CDR3 length is 16 residues. This CDR3 is CASRGLAGSSYNEQFF. CDR3 coding DNA: TGTGCCAGCAGGGGACTAGCGGGGAGCTCCTACAATGAGCAGTTCTTC.

There are a few counts of this clonotype. The rearrangement joins TRBV6-2 or TRBV6-3 to TRBJ2-5, with unresolved D. Trimming took 2 bases from V and 5 from J, leaving 6 bases between them. There are 12 residues in the CDR3. Germline V CDR1 and CDR2: MNHEY, SVGEGT. DNA for the CDR3: TGTGCCAGCAGTTACGGCTGGGAGACCCAGTACTTC. Translation gives CASSYGWETQYF.

This clonotype was found a few times. The gene calls are TRBV14 and TRBJ2-1; TRBD1 aligns across 10 bases. The junction had 5 bases not matched to a gene; V was cut back by 3 bases and J by 0 bases. The CDR3 runs 17 residues. In germline, CDR1 is SGHDN, CDR2 FVKESK. The CDR3 region is CASSHGGQGVSYNEQFF. In DNA, the CDR3 is TGTGCCAGCAGCCACGGAGGACAGGGGGTCTCCTACAATGAGCAGTTCTTC.

The chain combines TRBV6-6 with TRBJ1-5, with 12 bases that match TRBD1. V lost 7 bases, J lost 6 bases, and 7 bases stayed unmatched. The CDR3 covers 15 residues. Per the germline V gene, CDR1 is MNHNY and CDR2 is SVGAGI (reference sequence). The CDR3 bases are TGTGCCAGCACCATGTGGGACAGGGGGCGTCAGCCCCAGCATTTT. It encodes CASTMWDRGRQPQHF.

Only a few counts were recorded for this clonotype. The chain links TRBV7-2 to TRBJ1-1; D is possibly TRBD1 (5 bases). V lost 3 bases to trimming and J lost 1 base, with 9 bases between them. This CDR3 contains 14 residues. Germline-derived CDR1 and CDR2 are SGHTA and FQGNSA. The CDR3 coding sequence is TGTGCCAGCAGCTTCGCAAGGGGGAACACTGAAGCTTTCTTT. Amino acid sequence: CASSFARGNTEAFF.

This clonotype was detected only a few times. The V gene is TRBV9, the J gene TRBJ2-5, with 7 bases fitting TRBD1. The last part of the DNA fits TRBJ2-7 better; the J call may be wrong. This CDR3 is built from 15 residues. Germline V gives CDR1 SGDLS, CDR2 YYNGEE. CDR3 bases: TGTGCCAGCAGCGTAGGAACCGGGACAGCCTACGAGCAGTACTTC. Its protein product is CASSVGTGTAYEQYF.

The chain recombines TRBV10-3 with TRBJ2-5; TRBD1 agrees at 11 bases. Germline-derived CDR1 and CDR2 are ENHRY and SYGVKD. The CDR3 consists of 16 residues. The V and J ends lost 3 bases and 6 bases, in that order; junction bases with no gene match: 9. CDR3 nucleotides: TGTGCCATCAGTGACGATAGGACAGGGGGCATTCAGACCCAGTACTTC. It specifies CAISDDRTGGIQTQYF.

The V gene is TRBV13, the J gene TRBJ2-7; TRBD1 matches at 7 bases. The CDR3 runs 14 residues. V lost 8 bases and J lost 1; bases outside the gene matches: 8. CDR1 and CDR2 (germline): PRHDT, FYEKMQ (reference sequence). The CDR3 loop reads CASSNGQVSYEQYF. Here the CDR3 DNA reads TGTGCCAGCTCGAACGGACAGGTTTCCTACGAGCAGTACTTC.

The sample holds a few counts of this clonotype. This chain links TRBV6-2 or TRBV6-3 with TRBJ1-4, with a possible D match to TRBD1 (5 bases). Trimming shortened V by 6 bases and J by 6 bases, and 11 bases separated the two germline ends. Germline V lookup: CDR1 MNHEY, CDR2 SVGEGT. CDR3 length: 13 amino acids. CDR3 amino acids: CASRPTVDEKLFF. The CDR3 DNA reads as TGTGCCAGCAGACCGACAGTGGATGAAAAACTGTTTTTT.

The chain carries TRBV20-1 and TRBJ2-5; 8 bases match TRBD1. The V and J ends lost 6 bases and 5 bases, in that order; junction bases with no gene match: 8. CDR1 and CDR2 from the germline V gene are DFQATT and SNEGSKA (reference sequence). The CDR3 extends over 13 amino acids. The CDR3 protein is CSAPDRVVETQYF. CDR3 nucleotides: TGCAGTGCCCCGGACAGGGTGGTGGAGACCCAGTACTTC.

CDR3 DNA: TGTGCCAGCACCATTAACTGGGGAAAGCAAGAGACCCAGTACTTC. The encoded protein is CASTINWGKQETQYF. The V and J genes are TRBV28 and TRBJ2-5; D is unclear. Germline V lookup: CDR1 MDHEN, CDR2 SYDVKM. The CDR3 totals 15 residues. V was trimmed by 7 bases and J by 2 bases, leaving 17 bases between them.